These 26 T cell receptor beta chains were all obtained from the same sample, sequenced in a study of T cells in localized non-small cell lung cancer (dated by TCRdb to the early 2020s). The library was prepared using the immunoSEQ multiplex PCR assay. TCRdb provides this immuneACCESS table in a form limited to in-frame rearrangements. Some clones are lacking; in checked studies, under half of them reflect an unresolved V gene, and why the rest are absent is not known. The table for this sample lists tens of thousands of clones; approximately 90% of them were counted only once. Around 7% of the sample lies in the top ten. The input for sequencing was peripheral blood, taken before any cancer treatment. The receptors here all came from an older female donor with stage I lung adenocarcinoma.

The V call is TRBV5-1, the J call TRBJ2-3, with a possible D match to TRBD2 (5 bases). The CDR3 loop spans 16 amino acids. V lost 4 bases to trimming and J lost 0 bases, with 15 bases between them. CDR1 and CDR2 (germline): SGHRS, YFSETQ. The CDR3 reads CASSAPRAVSTDTQYF. In DNA form, the CDR3 reads TGCGCCAGCAGCGCCCCGAGGGCAGTCAGCACAGATACGCAGTATTTT.

This clone was seen just once. The chain recombines TRBV5-4 with TRBJ1-6; D remains unclear. There are 13 residues in the CDR3. V was pared by 0 bases and J by 8 bases, with 6 bases between. Germline CDR1 SGHNT, CDR2 YYREEE (reference sequence). CDR3 sequence (DNA): TGTGCCAGCAGCTTGGATGGGTATTCACCCCTCCACTTT. Protein product: CASSLDGYSPLHF.

This chain connects TRBV10-1 to TRBJ2-1; the D gene is possibly TRBD2 (5 bases). Germline V CDR1 and CDR2: WNHNN, SYGVQD (reference sequence). Trimming stripped 5 bases from V and 7 bases from J, with 12 bases between. The CDR3 loop spans 13 amino acids. CDR3 DNA: TGCGCCAGCAGTCTACAGCGGTGGAATGAGCAGTTCTTC. Its protein is CASSLQRWNEQFF.

This clone was seen only once. The V gene is TRBV7-3, the J gene TRBJ1-3; TRBD1 might be the D (5 bases). Germline V CDR1 and CDR2: SGHTA, FQGTGA. V was shortened by 5 bases and J by 5 bases, with 10 bases between the two germline ends. The CDR3 has 13 amino acids. DNA for the CDR3: TGTGCCAGCAGCCCGGGGCCTCGAAACACCATATATTTT. This codes for CASSPGPRNTIYF.

The chain recombines TRBV5-1 with TRBJ2-4, with D hard to call. The CDR3 has 16 amino acids. Germline V gene lookup returns CDR1 SGHRS and CDR2 YFSETQ. V was shortened by 0 bases and J by 3 bases, with 13 bases between the two germline ends. CDR3 bases: TGCGCCAGCAGCTTGGATGGGTTTTTTGGCAAAAACATTCAGTACTTC. As protein: CASSLDGFFGKNIQYF.

The V call is TRBV7-8, the J call TRBJ1-5, with no clear D. In germline, CDR1 is SGHVS, CDR2 FQNEAQ. The CDR3 contains 13 residues. V was pared by 0 bases and J by 6 bases, with 6 bases between. CDR3 in DNA: TGTGCCAGCAGCTTAGCGGAGGCTCAGCCCCAGCATTTT. This translates into CASSLAEAQPQHF.

This sequence joins TRBV6-5 and TRBJ1-1; 12 bases fit TRBD1. The CDR3 is 16 residues long. V trimming: 2 bases; J trimming: 4 bases; junction bases outside the gene matches: 5. The germline V gene has CDR1 MNHEY and CDR2 SVGAGI. The CDR3 is CASSYGGQGAGTEAFF. For the CDR3, the DNA is TGTGCCAGCAGTTACGGGGGACAGGGGGCGGGCACTGAAGCTTTCTTT.

The sample holds one count of this clone. This chain connects TRBV7-9 to TRBJ2-3, with D possibly being TRBD1 (6 bases). Germline assignment: CDR1 SEHNR and CDR2 FQNEAQ (reference sequence). V was cut by 1 base and J by 10 bases, with 12 bases left in between. This CDR3 region has 13 residues. CDR3 bases: TGTGCCAGCAGCTTAGAGGGGGTTGCTGCGCAGTATTTT. Protein sequence: CASSLEGVAAQYF.

This chain joins TRBV5-5 and TRBJ2-3; TRBD1 matches 11 bases. Per the germline V gene, CDR1 is SGHKS and CDR2 is YYEKEE (reference sequence). The CDR3 extends over 18 amino acids. Losses at the gene ends were 3 bases for V and 8 bases for J; bases not matched to a gene: 17. The CDR3 loop reads CASSSLGVGQGAPSTQYF. The CDR3 region has the DNA TGTGCCAGCAGCTCCTTGGGAGTTGGACAGGGGGCCCCGTCTACGCAGTATTTT. The full variable domain, in which reference TRBV5-5 and TRBJ2-3 provide the parts outside the CDR3, is DAGVTQSPTHLIKTRGQQVTLRCSPISGHKSVSWYQQVLGQGPQFIFQYYEKEERGRGNFPDRFSARQFPNYSSELNVNALLLGDSALYLCASSSLGVGQGAPSTQYFGPGTRLTVL.

This chain joins TRBV5-1 and TRBJ2-7; 9 bases line up with TRBD2. Germline-derived CDR1 and CDR2 are SGHRS and YFSETQ. The V and J ends lost 0 bases and 5 bases, in that order; junction bases with no gene match: 9. This CDR3 region has 16 residues. The CDR3 coding sequence is TGCGCCAGCAGCTTGGTGGGGGCGGGGGGGACTGACGAGCAGTACTTC. Translated, it gives CASSLVGAGGTDEQYF.

V usage is TRBV2 and J usage is TRBJ2-7, with D maybe TRBD2 (6 bases). V was pared by 2 bases and J by 2 bases, with 13 bases between. Germline lookup yields CDR1 SNHLY and CDR2 FYNNEI. CDR3 length: 15 amino acids. The DNA for the CDR3 is TGTGCCAGCAGTGAAAAGGGACTCCTCACCTACGAGCAGTACTTC. Its protein product is CASSEKGLLTYEQYF.

The J gene is TRBJ2-6, the V gene TRBV19; a weak D match, TRBD2 (5 bases). The V end lost 6 bases, the J end lost 1 base, and 7 bases lay between the germline ends. The germline gives CDR1 LNHDA, CDR2 SQIVND (reference sequence). This CDR3 comprises 14 residues. The CDR3 coding sequence is TGTGCCAGTAGATGGGAGTCTGGGGCCAACGTCCTGACTTTC. Translating it yields CASRWESGANVLTF.

The chain is built from TRBV29-1 and TRBJ2-7; D call uncertain. V lost 4 bases and J lost 5, with 12 bases in between. CDR3 size: 12 residues. Per germline, CDR1 SQVTM and CDR2 ANQGSEA. The DNA of the CDR3 is TGCAGCGTTGGGACCGACGGCCACGAGCAGTACTTC. Protein sequence: CSVGTDGHEQYF.

This CDR3 reads CASSGSKGMSNQPQHF. DNA for the CDR3: TGTGCCAGCAGTGGGTCCAAAGGTATGAGCAATCAGCCCCAGCATTTT. The genes are TRBV6-1 and TRBJ1-5; D call uncertain. Germline CDR1 is MNHNS and CDR2 is SASEGT. The CDR3 is 16 amino acids. The V and J ends lost 4 bases and 1 base respectively, with 14 bases between them.

CDR3: CASSAHRGGYGYTF. CDR3 nucleotide sequence: TGTGCCAGCAGCGCCCATAGGGGGGGCTATGGCTACACCTTC. The chain joins TRBV9 to TRBJ1-2; perhaps TRBD1 as D (6 bases). The V and J ends lost 3 bases and 4 bases respectively, with 13 bases between them. From germline, CDR1 is SGDLS and CDR2 YYNGEE. CDR3 size: 14 residues.

The CDR3 DNA reads as TGTGCCAGCAGCTCTGCTTGGGGACAGGGGACCTCCGGGCAGTACTTC. Protein product: CASSSAWGQGTSGQYF. V usage is TRBV5-4 and J usage is TRBJ2-7; 10 positions agree with TRBD1. The CDR3 length is 16 residues. Germline V lookup: CDR1 SGHNT, CDR2 YYREEE (reference sequence). V lost 3 bases, J lost 9 bases, and 15 bases stayed unmatched. The complete variable domain, with remaining parts taken from reference TRBV5-4 and TRBJ2-7, reads ETGVTQSPTHLIKTRGQQVTLRCSSQSGHNTVSWYQQALGQGPQFIFQYYREEENGRGNFPPRFSGLQFPNYSSELNVNALELDDSALYLCASSSAWGQGTSGQYFGPGTRLTVT.

This clone came up once. The chain is built from TRBV7-9 and TRBJ2-2; D assignment may be TRBD1 or TRBD2 (6 bases each). V lost 4 bases and J 8 bases, leaving 11 bases between the germline ends. This CDR3 has 13 residues. Germline assignment: CDR1 SEHNR and CDR2 FQNEAQ (reference sequence). The CDR3 loop reads CASSSGGRGELFF. Written as DNA, the CDR3 is TGTGCCAGCAGCTCCGGGGGCCGGGGGGAGCTGTTTTTT.

The J gene is TRBJ1-1, the V gene TRBV5-5; 7 nucleotides align to TRBD1. CDR3 length: 14 residues. The V and J ends lost 3 bases and 5 bases, in that order; junction bases with no gene match: 7. Germline CDR1 SGHKS, CDR2 YYEKEE (reference sequence). CDR3 nucleotides: TGTGCCAGCAGCTCGACTGACAGGGCAACTGAAGCTTTCTTT. The encoded protein is CASSSTDRATEAFF. Full variable domain (outside the CDR3, taken from reference TRBV5-5 and TRBJ1-1): DAGVTQSPTHLIKTRGQQVTLRCSPISGHKSVSWYQQVLGQGPQFIFQYYEKEERGRGNFPDRFSARQFPNYSSELNVNALLLGDSALYLCASSSTDRATEAFFGQGTRLTVV.

V usage is TRBV28 and J usage is TRBJ1-2, with no clear D. Germline assignment: CDR1 MDHEN and CDR2 SYDVKM. V was clipped by 6 bases and J by 0 bases, with 14 bases between them. The CDR3 covers 15 residues. The CDR3 reads CASRSGGLANYGYTF. CDR3 nucleotides: TGTGCCAGCAGATCGGGAGGGCTGGCTAACTATGGCTACACCTTC.

The chain links TRBV6-1 to TRBJ2-2; TRBD1 agrees at 8 bases. Germline lookup yields CDR1 MNHNS and CDR2 SASEGT. The CDR3 loop spans 13 amino acids. This CDR3 reads CGSQGESTGELFF. Written as DNA, the CDR3 is TGTGGCTCACAGGGGGAAAGCACCGGGGAGCTGTTTTTT.

The rearrangement uses TRBV6-1 and TRBJ2-1; a possible D gene is TRBD1 (6 bases). The V end was cut by 7 bases, the J end by 0 bases, with 13 bases between. The V gene's germline CDR1 is MNHNS and CDR2 SASEGT. CDR3 size: 15 residues. The CDR3 loop is CASNQQGGSYNEQFF. CDR3 coding DNA: TGTGCCAGCAACCAACAGGGTGGCTCCTACAATGAGCAGTTCTTC.

The gene calls are TRBV6-1 and TRBJ1-2; D is ambiguous. This CDR3 comprises 15 residues. V was cut by 9 bases and J by 0 bases, with 17 bases left in between. Looked up from germline, CDR1 is MNHNS and CDR2 is SASEGT. CDR3 nucleotide sequence: TGTGCCAGTACGCAGTTCAGCAACCCTAACTATGGCTACACCTTC. Translated, it gives CASTQFSNPNYGYTF.

The V gene is TRBV5-5, the J gene TRBJ1-4; D is possibly TRBD1 (5 bases). The CDR3 length is 16 residues. Germline V gene sequence: CDR1 SGHKS, CDR2 YYEKEE (reference sequence). Between the trimmed V and J ends, which lost 0 bases and 6 bases, there was a span of 15 bases. The CDR3, as DNA: TGTGCCAGCAGCTTGGCCGTGGGGGGATTGGATGAAAAACTGTTTTTT. This gives the protein CASSLAVGGLDEKLFF.

This clone turned up a few times. This chain links TRBV28 with TRBJ2-3; TRBD2 is a possible D gene (5 bases). V was shortened by 3 bases and J by 11 bases, with 15 bases between the two germline ends. CDR3 length: 13 residues. In germline, CDR1 is MDHEN, CDR2 SYDVKM. The CDR3 DNA sequence: TGTGCCAGCAGTTTCACAAGACTATTTGAGCAGTATTTT. Protein product: CASSFTRLFEQYF.

The genes are TRBV6-5 and TRBJ1-2, with 7 bases identical to TRBD1. Germline CDR1 and CDR2: MNHEY and SVGAGI. Trimming took 4 bases from V and 4 from J; bases not matched to a gene: 3. This CDR3 is 13 amino acids long. The CDR3 is CASSLGQIYGYTF. The CDR3 DNA follows: TGTGCCAGCAGTTTGGGACAGATCTATGGCTACACCTTC.

This chain uses TRBV19 with TRBJ1-3; D is unresolved. In germline, CDR1 is LNHDA, CDR2 SQIVND (reference sequence). Trimming cost V 0 bases and J 2 bases, with 11 bases left between them. CDR3 length equals 16 residues. The CDR3 here is CASSIDGSGTGNTIYF. CDR3 DNA: TGTGCCAGTAGTATAGATGGTTCTGGGACTGGAAACACCATATATTTT.